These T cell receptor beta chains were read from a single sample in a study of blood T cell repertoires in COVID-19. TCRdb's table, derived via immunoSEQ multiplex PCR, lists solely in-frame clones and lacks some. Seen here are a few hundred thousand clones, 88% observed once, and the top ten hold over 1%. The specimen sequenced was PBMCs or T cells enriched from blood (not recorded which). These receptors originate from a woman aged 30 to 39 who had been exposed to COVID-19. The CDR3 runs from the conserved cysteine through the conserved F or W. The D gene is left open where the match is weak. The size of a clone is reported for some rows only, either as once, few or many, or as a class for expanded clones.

CDR3 DNA: TGTGCCAGCAGCTTTGGACATCGCGGAAGCTCCTACAATGAGCAGTTCTTC; CDR3 protein: CASSFGHRGSSYNEQFF; J gene: TRBJ2-1; D gene: -; V gene: TRBV13; clone size: -
CDR3 DNA: TGTGCCAGCAGTTCGCCCGGGACAGATAACTATGGCTACACCTTC; CDR3 protein: CASSSPGTDNYGYTF; J gene: TRBJ1-2; D gene: TRBD1; V gene: TRBV6-5; clone size: -
CDR3 DNA: TGTGCCAGCATCCGGACTAGCGGGAATGAGCAGTTCTTC; CDR3 protein: CASIRTSGNEQFF; J gene: TRBJ2-1; D gene: TRBD2; V gene: TRBV28; clone size: -
CDR3 DNA: TGTGCCAGCTCACCATCGGACAGGGGGCAAAGTGGCTACACCTTC; CDR3 protein: CASSPSDRGQSGYTF; J gene: TRBJ1-2; D gene: TRBD1; V gene: TRBV18; clone size: -
CDR3 DNA: TGTGCCAGCAGTTTTAAGACAGGGGTTTTTCGACAAGAGACCCAGTACTTC; CDR3 protein: CASSFKTGVFRQETQYF; J gene: TRBJ2-5; D gene: TRBD1; V gene: TRBV27; clone size: -
CDR3 DNA: TGTGCCAGCCTCACCTCCCCGGGCGGGCTTAACTATGGCTACACCTTC; CDR3 protein: CASLTSPGGLNYGYTF; J gene: TRBJ1-2; D gene: -; V gene: TRBV19; clone size: few
CDR3 DNA: TGTGCCAGCAGCGTAGGGAGGGCACAGGGGGCGGTACAAGAGACCCAGTACTTC; CDR3 protein: CASSVGRAQGAVQETQYF; J gene: TRBJ2-5; D gene: TRBD1; V gene: TRBV9; clone size: -
CDR3 DNA: TGTGCCTCAGGGGGGGAGACCCAGTACTTC; CDR3 protein: CASGGETQYF; J gene: TRBJ2-5; D gene: -; V gene: TRBV27; clone size: -
CDR3 DNA: TGTGCCAGCAGCTGGGGGCAGGGGTCCTACGAGCAGTACTTC; CDR3 protein: CASSWGQGSYEQYF; J gene: TRBJ2-7; D gene: -; V gene: TRBV27; clone size: -
CDR3 DNA: TGTGCCAGCAGTTCTCCGGGACAGCATACCGAGCAGTACTTC; CDR3 protein: CASSSPGQHTEQYF; J gene: TRBJ2-7; D gene: TRBD1; V gene: TRBV6-5; clone size: -
CDR3 DNA: TGTGCAAGTCGCTTAGGTCTCGGGGCAGGGGTTCGTGGTGAGACCCAGTACTTC; CDR3 protein: CASRLGLGAGVRGETQYF; J gene: TRBJ2-5; D gene: -; V gene: TRBV12-2; clone size: -
CDR3 DNA: TGTGCCAGCAGCCCCCGGACGGGACTAGCGACAACCTACGAGCAGTACTTC; CDR3 protein: CASSPRTGLATTYEQYF; J gene: TRBJ2-7; D gene: TRBD2; V gene: TRBV7-3; clone size: -
CDR3 DNA: TGTGCCAGTAGTCCTCGAGGGGCACGACTAGCGGGAGCATACAATGAGCAGTTCTTC; CDR3 protein: CASSPRGARLAGAYNEQFF; J gene: TRBJ2-1; D gene: TRBD2; V gene: TRBV19; clone size: -
CDR3 DNA: TGTGCCAGCAGCAAGGGGAGGGCCCGTAGCTCCTACAATGAGCAGTTCTTC; CDR3 protein: CASSKGRARSSYNEQFF; J gene: TRBJ2-1; D gene: TRBD2; V gene: TRBV7-2; clone size: -
CDR3 DNA: TGCAGTGCCGGCAGGGACTATGGCTACACCTTC; CDR3 protein: CSAGRDYGYTF; J gene: TRBJ1-2; D gene: -; V gene: TRBV20-1; clone size: -
CDR3 DNA: TGTGCCATCACCCGGCAGGGTACCCCCAATGAGCAGTTCTTC; CDR3 protein: CAITRQGTPNEQFF; J gene: TRBJ2-1; D gene: -; V gene: TRBV10-3; clone size: -
CDR3 DNA: TGTGCCAGCAGCCAAGATCTAGGGGGCGACCCCTCCTACGAGCAGTACTTC; CDR3 protein: CASSQDLGGDPSYEQYF; J gene: TRBJ2-7; D gene: TRBD1; V gene: TRBV3-1/TRBV3-2; clone size: -
CDR3 DNA: TGTGCCAGCAGCTTTGGGACAGGGGGCACCGGGGAGCTGTTTTTT; CDR3 protein: CASSFGTGGTGELFF; J gene: TRBJ2-2; D gene: TRBD1; V gene: TRBV7-8; clone size: -
CDR3 DNA: TGTGCCAGCAGTGGGAGGGTAGCGGCAGGCAATGAGCAGTTCTTC; CDR3 protein: CASSGRVAAGNEQFF; J gene: TRBJ2-1; D gene: TRBD2; V gene: TRBV27; clone size: -
CDR3 DNA: TGCGCCAGCAGCCCGGGGACAGGATCCTACGAGCAGTACTTC; CDR3 protein: CASSPGTGSYEQYF; J gene: TRBJ2-7; D gene: TRBD1; V gene: TRBV5-1; clone size: -
CDR3 DNA: TGTGCCAGCAGCTTAGCTGGCGGAAGCTCCTATAATTCACCCCTCCACTTT; CDR3 protein: CASSLAGGSSYNSPLHF; J gene: TRBJ1-6; D gene: -; V gene: TRBV11-3; clone size: -
CDR3 DNA: TGTGCCAGCAGCTTACGGGGGGAAAAACTGTTTTTT; CDR3 protein: CASSLRGEKLFF; J gene: TRBJ1-4; D gene: -; V gene: TRBV11-3; clone size: -
CDR3 DNA: TGCGCCAGCAGTGGACAGGCCGCGGGCTATGGCTACACCTTC; CDR3 protein: CASSGQAAGYGYTF; J gene: TRBJ1-2; D gene: -; V gene: TRBV10-2; clone size: -
CDR3 DNA: TGCGCCAGCAGTCAATCGGGACAGCCTTATAGCAATCAGCCCCAGCATTTT; CDR3 protein: CASSQSGQPYSNQPQHF; J gene: TRBJ1-5; D gene: TRBD1; V gene: TRBV23-1; clone size: -
CDR3 DNA: TGTGCCAGCAGCCCCGGGACTGCCCCCTCTGGGGCCAACGTCCTGACTTTC; CDR3 protein: CASSPGTAPSGANVLTF; J gene: TRBJ2-6; D gene: -; V gene: TRBV9; clone size: -
CDR3 DNA: TGTGCCAGCAGCTTCTGGACAAAGGAGCAGTACTTC; CDR3 protein: CASSFWTKEQYF; J gene: TRBJ2-7; D gene: -; V gene: TRBV5-4; clone size: -
CDR3 DNA: TGTGCCAGCTCGCTGCCAGGACAGGACTTCCAAGAGACCCAGTACTTC; CDR3 protein: CASSLPGQDFQETQYF; J gene: TRBJ2-5; D gene: TRBD1; V gene: TRBV5-4; clone size: -
CDR3 DNA: TGTGCCAGCAGGACGGGAGGGCCACACGAGCAGTACTTC; CDR3 protein: CASRTGGPHEQYF; J gene: TRBJ2-7; D gene: TRBD2; V gene: TRBV28; clone size: -
CDR3 DNA: TGTGCCAGCAGTTTTAGTCGACTAGCGGGCAACTACGAGCAGTACTTC; CDR3 protein: CASSFSRLAGNYEQYF; J gene: TRBJ2-7; D gene: TRBD2; V gene: TRBV27; clone size: -
CDR3 DNA: TGTGCCAGCAGCCCGCACAGGGGCTACGAGCAGTACTTC; CDR3 protein: CASSPHRGYEQYF; J gene: TRBJ2-7; D gene: TRBD1; V gene: TRBV6-2/TRBV6-3; clone size: -